The entry below gives a single T cell receptor beta chain sequence along with its context. The antigen is unknown. PCR primers comprised 60 Vbeta and 13 Jbeta primers. The protocol was immunoSEQ multiplex PCR, while the TCRdb copy is restricted to in-frame clones and leaves out a portion. Of 150,000 or so clones listed, 70% to 90% are singletons. This sample stems from a study of cytomegalovirus exposure and HLA in healthy donors. Study-level results: 150 or so TCR beta chains were listed as cytomegalovirus-associated. With later analysis, a missense DCLRE1C variant became linked to TCR beta V- and J-gene trimming.

The V and J ends lost 0 bases and 2 bases, in that order; junction bases with no gene match: 16. CDR3 size: 19 residues. CDR1 and CDR2 from the germline V gene are GTSNPN and SVGIG (reference sequence). The clonotype was recovered from a man in his fifties or sixties in good health and CMV-seronegative. Sequenced sample: PBMCs. This chain uses TRBV30 with TRBJ2-7; 10 bases fit TRBD2. In nucleotides, the CDR3 is TGTGCCTGGAGTGTCTTCCATGTCCGTCGTACTAGCGGGGCCTACGAGCAGTACTTC. It encodes CAWSVFHVRRTSGAYEQYF. Full variable domain (remainder filled in from reference TRBV30 and TRBJ2-7): SQTIHQWPATLVQPVGSPLSLECTVEGTSNPNLYWYRQAAGRGLQLLFYSVGIGQISSEVPQNLSASRPQDRQFILSSKKLLLSDSGFYLCAWSVFHVRRTSGAYEQYFGPGTRLTVT.